This TCR beta chain was captured in a study of blood T cell repertoires in COVID-19. Overall study: Sites in the United States, Italy and Spain provided acute and convalescent COVID-19 samples.

Germline V lookup: CDR1 MNHNS, CDR2 SASEGT. The V and J ends lost 2 bases and 3 bases respectively, with 11 bases between them. The CDR3 is made up of 14 amino acids. Per the original data handling: Reference gene primer amplification gave estimated nucleated cell counts. Sequencing used immunoSEQ multiplex PCR; TCRdb keeps in-frame clones, though not all of them. For V, J and clone size, that table is used; D and trimming come from the DNA. Here the sample spans around 190,000 clones, 80% to 90% being singletons. The genes are TRBV6-1 and TRBJ2-7, with a possible D match to TRBD1 (6 bases). This clonotype originated in a young man with acute or convalescent COVID-19. What was sequenced was peripheral blood. CDR3 in DNA: TGTGCCAGCAGTGAATGGGGACATAACTACGAGCAGTACTTC. Its translation is CASSEWGHNYEQYF.